Listed here are 28 T cell receptor beta chains from one sample, sequenced in a study of OX40 agonist ivuxolimab in advanced cancers. Sequencing used immunoSEQ multiplex PCR; TCRdb keeps in-frame clones, though not all of them. In the table there are approximately 27,000 clones, around three quarters of which are singletons. The sample consisted of CD4+ or CD8+ T cells sorted from blood, taken in a trial of the OX40 agonist ivuxolimab. All receptors come from an adult with an advanced solid tumor such as melanoma, head and neck, liver or kidney cancer.

The V call is TRBV4-1, the J call TRBJ2-1; D call uncertain. V lost 4 bases and J lost 7, with 8 bases in between. The V gene's germline CDR1 is MGHRA and CDR2 YSYEKL. The CDR3 is 12 amino acids. The CDR3 region has the DNA TGCGCCAGCAGCCTTCTAGGGAATGAGCAGTTCTTC. It encodes CASSLLGNEQFF.

The gene calls are TRBV5-4 and TRBJ1-6; the D gene is possibly TRBD1 (5 bases). The CDR3 is 17 amino acids. Trimming cost V 2 bases and J 4 bases, with 16 bases left between them. Germline V gives CDR1 SGHNT, CDR2 YYREEE (reference sequence). The CDR3 DNA reads as TGTGCCAGCAGCTTTTTCGCAGGGACGGCGTATAATTCACCCCTCCACTTT. Amino acids: CASSFFAGTAYNSPLHF.

CDR3 amino acids: CASSASSGPVHTEAFF. The DNA of the CDR3 is TGTGCCAGCAGCGCCTCCTCGGGCCCCGTACACACTGAAGCTTTCTTT. The gene calls are TRBV9 and TRBJ1-1; D unclear. CDR1 is SGDLS and CDR2 is YYNGEE in the germline V gene. CDR3 size: 16 residues. V lost 3 bases and J lost 3, with 18 bases in between.

The rearrangement joins TRBV30 to TRBJ1-6; possible D gene TRBD1, 5 bases. Deletions cut 3 bases from V and 7 bases from J, with 7 bases between. Germline CDR1 is GTSNPN and CDR2 is SVGIG (reference sequence). The CDR3 length is 12 residues. The CDR3 DNA reads as TGTGCCTGGAGCGACAGAAATTCACCCCTCCACTTT. The encoded protein is CAWSDRNSPLHF. Full variable domain (outside the CDR3, taken from reference TRBV30 and TRBJ1-6): SQTIHQWPATLVQPVGSPLSLECTVEGTSNPNLYWYRQAAGRGLQLLFYSVGIGQISSEVPQNLSASRPQDRQFILSSKKLLLSDSGFYLCAWSDRNSPLHFGNGTRLTVT.

J is TRBJ1-1 and V is TRBV10-3; a possible D gene is TRBD1 (6 bases). With 9 bases removed from V and 0 bases from J, the gap between germline ends came to 11 bases. The CDR3 totals 13 residues. CDR1 is ENHRY, CDR2 SYGVKD, per germline. DNA of the CDR3: TGTGCCATAGGGGGGGAGGTGAACACTGAAGCTTTCTTT. Its translation: CAIGGEVNTEAFF.

The V and J genes are TRBV14 and TRBJ2-5; the D call may be TRBD1 or TRBD2 (5 bases each). The CDR3 length is 13 residues. The germline V and J ends were trimmed by 4 bases and 5 bases, with 11 bases remaining between them. Per the germline V gene, CDR1 is SGHDN and CDR2 is FVKESK. CDR3 sequence (DNA): TGTGCCAGCAGCCGGGGGTTATCGGAGACCCAGTACTTC. It specifies CASSRGLSETQYF. Variable domain in full (rest from reference TRBV14 and TRBJ2-5): EAGVTQFPSHSVIEKGQTVTLRCDPISGHDNLYWYRRVMGKEIKFLLHFVKESKQDESGMPNNRFLAERTGGTYSTLKVQPAELEDSGVYFCASSRGLSETQYFGPGTRLLVL.

This clone showed up just a few times. This rearrangement joins TRBV30 to TRBJ1-5; D is ambiguous. Germline CDR1 is GTSNPN and CDR2 is SVGIG (reference sequence). The ends were cut back, 0 bases at V and 3 bases at J, with 6 bases in the middle. This CDR3 comprises 13 residues. The CDR3: CAWSVQNNQPQHF. The CDR3 region has the DNA TGTGCCTGGAGTGTACAGAACAATCAGCCCCAGCATTTT.

This clone has only one observation. J is TRBJ2-1 and V is TRBV5-8; D tentatively fits TRBD1 or TRBD2 (5 bases each). The CDR3 is made up of 16 amino acids. The V and J ends lost 5 bases and 2 bases respectively, with 17 bases between them. In germline, CDR1 is SGHTS, CDR2 YDEGEE. This CDR3 reads CASSPVLGETYNEQFF. The CDR3 DNA reads as TGTGCCAGCAGTCCCGTCTTGGGGGAGACCTACAATGAGCAGTTCTTC. The variable domain in full, with the rest retrieved from reference TRBV5-8 and TRBJ2-1, is EAGVTQSPTHLIKTRGQQATLRCSPISGHTSVYWYQQALGLGLQFLLWYDEGEERNRGNFPPRFSGRQFPNYSSELNVNALELEDSALYLCASSPVLGETYNEQFFGPGTRLTVL.

In its sample, this clone was seen a few times. This chain connects TRBV4-1 to TRBJ1-5, with D unclear. V lost 0 bases and J 4 bases, leaving 10 bases between the germline ends. Germline-derived CDR1 and CDR2 are MGHRA and YSYEKL. This CDR3 comprises 15 residues. The CDR3 bases are TGCGCCAGCAGCCAAGATCTCGGGCGAAATCAGCCCCAGCATTTT. It encodes CASSQDLGRNQPQHF.

The chain is built from TRBV19 and TRBJ2-1; 10 nucleotides align to TRBD2. CDR3 length: 15 residues. V lost 5 bases and J lost 10; bases outside the gene matches: 11. The germline CDR1 and CDR2 sequences are LNHDA and SQIVND (reference sequence). In nucleotides, the CDR3 is TGTGCCAGTAGTCAAAAGCGGGGGGGCAATTTAGAGCAGTTCTTC. Encoded protein: CASSQKRGGNLEQFF.

The J gene is TRBJ2-1, the V gene TRBV6-5, with 11 nucleotides matching TRBD2. Germline lookup yields CDR1 MNHEY and CDR2 SVGAGI. J gave up 12 bases and V 2 bases, and 12 bases lay outside the gene matches. The CDR3 covers 16 residues. CDR3 bases: TGTGCCAGCAGTTACGGCGATAGCGGGGGGGCCAGTCGGCAGTTCTTC. Translated, it gives CASSYGDSGGASRQFF.

The genes are TRBV6-5 and TRBJ1-2; no firm D call. The germline V gene has CDR1 MNHEY and CDR2 SVGAGI. With 0 bases removed from V and 4 bases from J, the gap between germline ends came to 3 bases. CDR3 length equals 12 residues. CDR3 nucleotide sequence: TGTGCCAGCAGTTACTCAGGCTATGGCTACACCTTC. Its protein is CASSYSGYGYTF.

This clone was detected only a few times. CDR3 DNA: TGTGCCAGCAGTGAAGTTGGTGGGGGACCCTACGAGCAGTACTTC. Its protein is CASSEVGGGPYEQYF. This chain joins TRBV6-1 and TRBJ2-7; D may be TRBD1 or TRBD2 (5 bases each). The ends were cut back, 1 base at V and 2 bases at J, with 12 bases in the middle. Germline assignment: CDR1 MNHNS and CDR2 SASEGT. This CDR3 is 15 amino acids long.

V is TRBV7-8 and J is TRBJ2-3; unclear D gene. Trimming cost V 2 bases and J 4 bases, with 10 bases left between them. From germline, CDR1 is SGHVS and CDR2 FQNEAQ. The CDR3 is 14 amino acids. The CDR3 is CASSLSVGADTQYF. CDR3 bases: TGTGCCAGCAGCTTATCGGTGGGCGCAGATACGCAGTATTTT.

The V and J genes are TRBV28 and TRBJ2-1, with 12 positions matching TRBD1. Per the germline V gene, CDR1 is MDHEN and CDR2 is SYDVKM. The CDR3 sequence is 15 residues long. The V gene end was trimmed by 4 bases and the J gene end by 4 bases; junction bases not matched to a gene: 2. The CDR3 region is CASSWDRGPYNEQFF. In DNA, the CDR3 is TGTGCCAGCAGTTGGGACAGGGGGCCTTACAATGAGCAGTTCTTC.

The chain combines TRBV5-6 with TRBJ2-7; no firm D call. Germline CDR1 reads SGHDT; CDR2 reads YYEEEE. Trimming pared 4 bases from V and 3 bases from J, leaving 8 bases between. The CDR3 covers 12 residues. Written as DNA, the CDR3 is TGTGCCAGCAGCCACCGCCGCTACGAGCAGTACTTC. Protein: CASSHRRYEQYF.

Here the CDR3 reads CASSIGGTDRYEQYF. For the CDR3, the DNA is TGTGCCAGTAGTATAGGAGGGACGGACCGCTACGAGCAGTACTTC. This rearrangement joins TRBV19 to TRBJ2-7; D is possibly TRBD1 or TRBD2 (5 bases each). The V end was cut by 1 base, the J end by 3 bases, with 13 bases between. There are 15 residues in the CDR3. CDR1 LNHDA and CDR2 SQIVND come from the germline V gene (reference sequence). The full variable domain, with the rest looked up from reference TRBV19 and TRBJ2-7, is DGGITQSPKYLFRKEGQNVTLSCEQNLNHDAMYWYRQDPGQGLRLIYYSQIVNDFQKGDIAEGYSVSREKKESFPLTVTSAQKNPTAFYLCASSIGGTDRYEQYFGPGTRLTVT.

The V gene is TRBV29-1, the J gene TRBJ2-1; 7 bases match TRBD1. The germline V gene has CDR1 SQVTM and CDR2 ANQGSEA. The CDR3 has 14 amino acids. Unmatched junction bases numbered 5, after V lost 3 bases and J lost 3 bases. CDR3 nucleotides: TGCAGCGTTGAGGACAGGCTGGGCTACAATGAGCAGTTCTTC. As protein: CSVEDRLGYNEQFF.

The chain joins TRBV5-6 to TRBJ1-5, with D unresolved. Germline V gene lookup returns CDR1 SGHDT and CDR2 YYEEEE. The CDR3 is made up of 15 amino acids. V shed 0 bases and J shed 1 base, with 8 bases lying between them. The CDR3 region has the DNA TGTGCCAGCAGCTTGGGTGGTTGGAGCAATCAGCCCCAGCATTTT. Its translation is CASSLGGWSNQPQHF.

The CDR3 loop is CASSPTGGRRVTNEKLFF. CDR3 nucleotides: TGTGCCAGCAGCCCTACGGGGGGGCGCAGAGTAACTAATGAAAAACTGTTTTTT. V is TRBV28 and J is TRBJ1-4, with TRBD1 as a possible D gene (6 bases). Trimming cost V 6 bases and J 1 base, with 21 bases left between them. CDR1 is MDHEN, CDR2 SYDVKM, per germline. The CDR3 loop spans 18 amino acids.

The chain links TRBV5-1 to TRBJ2-2; D is uncertain. The CDR3 is 13 residues long. The ends were cut back, 0 bases at V and 5 bases at J, with 5 bases in the middle. Germline V CDR1 and CDR2: SGHRS, YFSETQ. CDR3 sequence reads: CASSLAETGELFF. In DNA, the CDR3 is TGCGCCAGCAGCTTGGCTGAGACCGGGGAGCTGTTTTTT.

The genes are TRBV6-4 and TRBJ1-1, with unresolved D. Germline assignment: CDR1 MRHNA and CDR2 SNTAGT. The CDR3 is made up of 13 amino acids. V lost 6 bases, J lost 1 base, and 9 bases lay in between. The CDR3 DNA is TGTGCCAGCAGCGTCGACCGGAACACTGAAGCTTTCTTT. Residues: CASSVDRNTEAFF.

This rearrangement joins TRBV27 to TRBJ2-4; 8 bases line up with TRBD1. With V trimmed by 5 bases and J by 0 bases, 15 bases remained unmatched. CDR1 is MNHEY and CDR2 is SMNVEV in the germline V gene (reference sequence). The length of the CDR3 is 19 residues. CDR3 DNA sequence: TGTGCCAGCAGTCGACCCCCGACAGGGGTAAATTTAGCCAAAAACATTCAGTACTTC. Encoded protein: CASSRPPTGVNLAKNIQYF.

The chain joins TRBV5-5 to TRBJ2-2; D is possibly TRBD1 (5 bases). Germline V gene lookup returns CDR1 SGHKS and CDR2 YYEKEE (reference sequence). Trimming stripped 1 base from V and 1 base from J, with 8 bases between. There are 15 residues in the CDR3. CDR3 coding DNA: TGTGCCAGCAGCTTGAAACAGGTGAACACCGGGGAGCTGTTTTTT. Translating gives CASSLKQVNTGELFF.

This clone was observed a few times. The chain combines TRBV6-6 with TRBJ1-2; D is unresolved. The CDR3 runs 13 residues. The germline CDR1 and CDR2 sequences are MNHNY and SVGAGI (reference sequence). With 10 bases removed from V and 5 bases from J, the gap between germline ends came to 17 bases. The CDR3 bases are TGTGCCACAAAGGGCGCGGCATTGTATGGCTACACCTTC. Translation: CATKGAALYGYTF.

The V call is TRBV15, the J call TRBJ2-7, with D perhaps TRBD1 or TRBD2 (5 bases each). This CDR3 comprises 15 residues. The ends were cut back, 1 base at V and 2 bases at J, with 12 bases in the middle. Germline V gives CDR1 LNHNV, CDR2 YYDKDF (reference sequence). Written as DNA, the CDR3 is TGTGCCACCAGCAGAGGCAGGGACCCCACCTACGAGCAGTACTTC. Protein: CATSRGRDPTYEQYF.

This chain links TRBV6-5 with TRBJ2-2; 7 nucleotides match TRBD1. From germline, CDR1 is MNHEY and CDR2 SVGAGI. The J segment lost 3 bases and the V segment lost 7 bases, leaving 8 bases of the junction unmatched. This CDR3 is built from 15 residues. CDR3 nucleotides: TGTGCCAGCAATTTCCAAACAGGGGACACCGGGGAGCTGTTTTTT. This encodes CASNFQTGDTGELFF.

The V and J genes are TRBV2 and TRBJ2-3, with 7 bases identical to TRBD2. The ends lost 5 bases at V and 5 bases at J; junction bases unmatched: 7. The germline V gene encodes CDR1 SNHLY and CDR2 FYNNEI. This CDR3 has 14 residues. CDR3 loop: CASSTPGLGDTQYF. The DNA for the CDR3 is TGTGCCAGCAGTACACCCGGACTAGGAGATACGCAGTATTTT.